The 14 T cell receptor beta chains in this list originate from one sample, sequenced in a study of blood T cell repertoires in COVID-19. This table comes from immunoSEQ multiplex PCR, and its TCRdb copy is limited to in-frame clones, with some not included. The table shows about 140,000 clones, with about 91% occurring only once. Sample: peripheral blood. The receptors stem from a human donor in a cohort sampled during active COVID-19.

CDR3 nucleotides: TGTGCCAGCAGCGTAGACGGGAACACTTATGGCTACACCTTC. Amino acid sequence: CASSVDGNTYGYTF. The chain joins TRBV9 to TRBJ1-2, with D unclear. There are 14 residues in the CDR3. V lost 0 bases and J 5 bases, leaving 11 bases between the germline ends. The V gene's germline CDR1 is SGDLS and CDR2 YYNGEE.

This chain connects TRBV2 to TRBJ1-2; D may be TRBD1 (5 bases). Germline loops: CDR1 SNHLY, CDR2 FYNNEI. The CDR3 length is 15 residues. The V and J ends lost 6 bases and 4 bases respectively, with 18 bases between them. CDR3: CASSIKGVTPYGYTF. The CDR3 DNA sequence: TGTGCCAGCAGCATAAAAGGGGTTACCCCCTATGGCTACACCTTC.

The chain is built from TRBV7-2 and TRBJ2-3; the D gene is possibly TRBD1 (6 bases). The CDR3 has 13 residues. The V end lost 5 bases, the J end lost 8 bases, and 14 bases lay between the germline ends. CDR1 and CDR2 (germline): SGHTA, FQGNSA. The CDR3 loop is CASSKQGLVTQYF. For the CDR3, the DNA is TGTGCCAGCAGCAAACAGGGTTTGGTTACGCAGTATTTT.

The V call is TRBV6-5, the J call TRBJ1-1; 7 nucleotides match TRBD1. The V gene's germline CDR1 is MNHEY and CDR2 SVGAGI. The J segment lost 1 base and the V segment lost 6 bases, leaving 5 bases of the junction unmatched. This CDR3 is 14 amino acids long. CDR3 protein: CASRTGTENTEAFF. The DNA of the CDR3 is TGTGCCAGCAGGACCGGGACAGAGAACACTGAAGCTTTCTTT.

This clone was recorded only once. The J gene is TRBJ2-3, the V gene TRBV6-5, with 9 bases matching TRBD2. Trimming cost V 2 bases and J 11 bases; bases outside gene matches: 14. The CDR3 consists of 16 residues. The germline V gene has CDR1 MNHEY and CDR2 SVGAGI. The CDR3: CASSYPPAGGPGGQYF. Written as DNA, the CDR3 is TGTGCCAGCAGTTACCCGCCAGCGGGGGGCCCAGGGGGGCAGTATTTT.

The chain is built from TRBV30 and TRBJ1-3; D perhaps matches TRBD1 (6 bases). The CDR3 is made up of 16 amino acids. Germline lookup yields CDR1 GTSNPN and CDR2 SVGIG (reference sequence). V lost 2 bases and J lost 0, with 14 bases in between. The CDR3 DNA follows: TGTGCCTGGAGTAGAGGACAGTTCTTCTCTGGAAACACCATATATTTT. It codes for CAWSRGQFFSGNTIYF.

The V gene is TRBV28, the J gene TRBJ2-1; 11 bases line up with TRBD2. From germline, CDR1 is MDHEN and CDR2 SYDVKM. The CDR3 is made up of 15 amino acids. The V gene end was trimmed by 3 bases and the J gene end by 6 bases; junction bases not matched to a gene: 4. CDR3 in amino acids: CASSFSGGAVNEQFF. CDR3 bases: TGTGCCAGCAGTTTTAGCGGGGGGGCCGTCAATGAGCAGTTCTTC.

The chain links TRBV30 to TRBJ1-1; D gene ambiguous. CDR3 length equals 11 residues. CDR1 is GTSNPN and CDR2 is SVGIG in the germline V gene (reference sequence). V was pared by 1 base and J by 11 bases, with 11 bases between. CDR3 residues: CAWSADGEAFF. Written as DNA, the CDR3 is TGTGCCTGGAGTGCCGACGGGGAGGCTTTCTTT.

The CDR3 DNA follows: TGTGCCAGCAGCTTATCGGGGGGCCAGTACAATGAGCAGTTCTTC. It codes for CASSLSGGQYNEQFF. This chain uses TRBV7-3 with TRBJ2-1; possibly TRBD2 for D (7 bases). Germline V lookup: CDR1 SGHTA, CDR2 FQGTGA. V lost 2 bases to trimming and J lost 4 bases, with 12 bases between them. This CDR3 region has 15 residues.

The CDR3 sequence is CASSLFLRQGAFF. DNA of the CDR3: TGTGCCAGCAGCTTGTTTCTTAGGCAGGGGGCTTTCTTT. This chain links TRBV5-8 with TRBJ1-1; possible D gene TRBD1, 6 bases. Trimming removed 1 base from V and 11 bases from J, with 15 bases in between. This CDR3 contains 13 residues. The germline V gene has CDR1 SGHTS and CDR2 YDEGEE.

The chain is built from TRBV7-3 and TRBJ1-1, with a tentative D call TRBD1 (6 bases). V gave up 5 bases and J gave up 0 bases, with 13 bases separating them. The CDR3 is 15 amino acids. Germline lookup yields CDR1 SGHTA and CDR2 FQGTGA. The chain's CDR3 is CASSLQGTLNTEAFF. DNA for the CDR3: TGTGCCAGCAGCCTCCAGGGGACCTTGAACACTGAAGCTTTCTTT.

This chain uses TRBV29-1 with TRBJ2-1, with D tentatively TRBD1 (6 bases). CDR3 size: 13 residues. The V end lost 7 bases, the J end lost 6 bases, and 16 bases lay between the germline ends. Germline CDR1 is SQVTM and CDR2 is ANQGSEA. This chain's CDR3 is CSGTSTGFNEQFF. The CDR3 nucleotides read TGCAGCGGGACTTCCACAGGGTTCAATGAGCAGTTCTTC.

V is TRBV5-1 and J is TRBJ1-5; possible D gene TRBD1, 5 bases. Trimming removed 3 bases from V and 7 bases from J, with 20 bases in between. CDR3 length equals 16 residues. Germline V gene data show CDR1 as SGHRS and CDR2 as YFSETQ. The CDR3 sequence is CASSSIKDTAKQPQHF. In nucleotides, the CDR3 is TGCGCCAGCAGCTCGATTAAGGACACCGCCAAACAGCCCCAGCATTTT.

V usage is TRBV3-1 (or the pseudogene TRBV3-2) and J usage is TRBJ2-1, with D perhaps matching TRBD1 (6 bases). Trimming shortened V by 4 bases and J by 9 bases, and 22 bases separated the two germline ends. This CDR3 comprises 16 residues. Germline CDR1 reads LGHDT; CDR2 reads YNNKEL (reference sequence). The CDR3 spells CASSPPGRGFLGEQFF. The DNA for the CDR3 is TGTGCCAGCAGCCCCCCCGGCAGGGGATTCCTGGGTGAGCAGTTCTTC.